The 31 T cell receptor beta chains below come from one sample, sequenced in a study of blood T cell repertoires in COVID-19. Profiling relied on immunoSEQ multiplex PCR, and the TCRdb table lists in-frame clones only, not all of them. Here the sample spans about 170,000 clones, 84% being singletons. Specimen: peripheral blood. The receptors derive from a man aged 35 to 55 who had recovered from COVID-19.

This clone appeared a few times. The chain employs TRBV28 and TRBJ1-1, with D uncertain. Trimming removed 2 bases from V and 2 bases from J, with 9 bases in between. The CDR3 totals 14 residues. The V gene's germline CDR1 is MDHEN and CDR2 SYDVKM. CDR3 sequence reads: CASSLGHLNTEAFF. Written as DNA, the CDR3 is TGTGCCAGCAGTTTAGGGCACCTCAACACTGAAGCTTTCTTT.

The rearrangement joins TRBV10-3 to TRBJ1-2; possibly TRBD1 for D (6 bases). CDR1 is ENHRY and CDR2 is SYGVKD in the germline V gene. CDR3 size: 14 residues. Trimming removed 6 bases at V and 5 bases at J, with 16 bases between. This chain's CDR3 is CAISHGTNHYGYTF. DNA of the CDR3: TGTGCCATCAGCCACGGGACAAATCATTATGGCTACACCTTC.

The chain combines TRBV27 with TRBJ1-1; no firm D call. Trimming took 3 bases from V and 3 from J, leaving 8 bases between them. CDR1 and CDR2 from the germline V gene are MNHEY and SMNVEV (reference sequence). The CDR3 contains 13 residues. The CDR3 region is CASSFGRYTEAFF. For the CDR3, the DNA is TGTGCCAGCAGTTTTGGCAGATACACTGAAGCTTTCTTT.

The rearrangement links TRBV2 to TRBJ2-7; D is perhaps TRBD1 (6 bases). This CDR3 has 13 residues. V was pared by 7 bases and J by 1 base, with 11 bases between. Per germline, CDR1 SNHLY and CDR2 FYNNEI. CDR3 in DNA: TGTGCCAGCACCGAGGGGGTATCCTACGAGCAGTACTTC. Its protein is CASTEGVSYEQYF.

V and J are TRBV12-3 or TRBV12-4 and TRBJ1-3; D gene uncertain. V was pared by 1 base and J by 7 bases, with 5 bases between. This CDR3 has 12 amino acids. This CDR3 is CASSLGRNTIYF. For the CDR3, the DNA is TGTGCCAGCAGTTTAGGGCGGAACACCATATATTTT.

This sequence joins TRBV11-3 and TRBJ2-5; D is ambiguous. CDR1 is SGHNT and CDR2 is YENEEA in the germline V gene. This CDR3 is built from 13 residues. The ends were cut back, 2 bases at V and 1 base at J, with 5 bases in the middle. CDR3 nucleotide sequence: TGTGCCAGCAGCTTAAACAGCCAAGAGACCCAGTACTTC. It yields the protein CASSLNSQETQYF.

The chain has TRBV6-5 and TRBJ1-5; D is possibly TRBD1 (6 bases). Per the germline V gene, CDR1 is MNHEY and CDR2 is SVGAGI. This CDR3 is built from 16 residues. V shed 0 bases and J shed 8 bases, with 17 bases lying between them. The chain's CDR3 is CASSYSKTDRRKPQHF. Written as DNA, the CDR3 is TGTGCCAGCAGTTACTCGAAGACCGACAGGCGTAAGCCCCAGCATTTT.

This chain joins TRBV7-6 and TRBJ2-5; D is possibly TRBD1 (6 bases). CDR3 length: 14 residues. Trimming took off 3 bases at V and 0 bases at J, with 8 bases between the two ends. Germline assignment: CDR1 SGHVS and CDR2 FNYEAQ. In DNA, the CDR3 is TGTGCCAGCAGCTTGGGGACACACCAAGAGACCCAGTACTTC. Protein product: CASSLGTHQETQYF. The full variable domain, its missing parts supplied by reference TRBV7-6 and TRBJ2-5, is GAGVSQSPRYKVTKRGQDVALRCDPISGHVSLYWYRQALGQGPEFLTYFNYEAQQDKSGLPNDRFSAERPEGSISTLTIQRTEQRDSAMYRCASSLGTHQETQYFGPGTRLLVL.

J is TRBJ2-1 and V is TRBV19, with D perhaps matching TRBD2 (5 bases). Germline CDR1 reads LNHDA; CDR2 reads SQIVND (reference sequence). V lost 7 bases to trimming and J lost 6 bases, with 13 bases between them. This CDR3 is built from 13 residues. In nucleotides, the CDR3 is TGTGCCAGTAAACTGCGGGCATCCAATGAGCAGTTCTTC. Its translation is CASKLRASNEQFF. Filled out from reference TRBV19 and TRBJ2-1, the complete variable domain reads DGGITQSPKYLFRKEGQNVTLSCEQNLNHDAMYWYRQDPGQGLRLIYYSQIVNDFQKGDIAEGYSVSREKKESFPLTVTSAQKNPTAFYLCASKLRASNEQFFGPGTRLTVL.

The chain is built from TRBV19 and TRBJ1-3, with D uncertain. The germline CDR1 and CDR2 sequences are LNHDA and SQIVND (reference sequence). The CDR3 spans 16 residues. V shed 2 bases and J shed 4 bases, with 15 bases lying between them. In DNA, the CDR3 is TGTGCCAGTAGTATAACCTTTGGAGGGAGCGGAAACACCATATATTTT. Encoded protein: CASSITFGGSGNTIYF.

The chain links TRBV19 to TRBJ1-1, with D possibly TRBD1 on 5 matching bases. The V end was cut by 1 base, the J end by 6 bases, with 9 bases between. Per the germline V gene, CDR1 is LNHDA and CDR2 is SQIVND (reference sequence). The CDR3 has 13 amino acids. CDR3 sequence: CASSIGGGAEAFF. DNA of the CDR3: TGTGCCAGTAGTATAGGCGGGGGTGCTGAAGCTTTCTTT. The complete variable domain, with remaining parts taken from reference TRBV19 and TRBJ1-1, reads DGGITQSPKYLFRKEGQNVTLSCEQNLNHDAMYWYRQDPGQGLRLIYYSQIVNDFQKGDIAEGYSVSREKKESFPLTVTSAQKNPTAFYLCASSIGGGAEAFFGQGTRLTVV.

The chain couples TRBV5-1 to TRBJ1-1; no definite D call. The length of the CDR3 is 13 residues. The V gene's germline CDR1 is SGHRS and CDR2 YFSETQ. V lost 4 bases to trimming and J lost 2 bases, with 9 bases between them. The DNA for the CDR3 is TGCGCCAGCAGCGTCGCAGTTAACACTGAAGCTTTCTTT. Its translation is CASSVAVNTEAFF.

V usage is TRBV20-1 and J usage is TRBJ1-4, with a possible D match to TRBD1 (5 bases). Germline CDR1 DFQATT, CDR2 SNEGSKA (reference sequence). CDR3 length: 11 amino acids. V shed 6 bases and J shed 8 bases, with 10 bases lying between them. CDR3 nucleotide sequence: TGCAGTGCCCCTCGGACAGAAAAACTGTTTTTT. It specifies CSAPRTEKLFF.

This chain connects TRBV27 to TRBJ2-2, with 12 positions matching TRBD2. Germline assignment: CDR1 MNHEY and CDR2 SMNVEV (reference sequence). V lost 7 bases to trimming and J lost 3 bases; unmatched junction nucleotides: 6. The CDR3 length is 16 residues. CDR3 sequence (DNA): TGTGCCAGCACCTTAGGACTAGCGGGACACACCGGGGAGCTGTTTTTT. Translating it yields CASTLGLAGHTGELFF.

V gene TRBV5-1 combines with J gene TRBJ2-3; D not certain. This CDR3 spans 13 amino acids. CDR1 and CDR2 from the germline V gene are SGHRS and YFSETQ. V lost 7 bases to trimming and J lost 1 base, with 10 bases between them. CDR3 sequence: CASPKRCTDTQYF. The CDR3 coding sequence is TGCGCCAGCCCTAAACGGTGCACAGATACGCAGTATTTT. The full variable domain, with the rest looked up from reference TRBV5-1 and TRBJ2-3, is KAGVTQTPRYLIKTRGQQVTLSCSPISGHRSVSWYQQTPGQGLQFLFEYFSETQRNKGNFPGRFSGRQFSNSRSEMNVSTLELGDSALYLCASPKRCTDTQYFGPGTRLTVL.

The V gene is TRBV2, the J gene TRBJ2-5, with D unresolved. The CDR3 is made up of 13 amino acids. Germline V lookup: CDR1 SNHLY, CDR2 FYNNEI. V gave up 5 bases and J gave up 5 bases, with 12 bases separating them. CDR3 amino acids: CASSTAGRETQYF. CDR3 coding DNA: TGTGCCAGCAGTACAGCCGGCCGGGAGACCCAGTACTTC.

This rearrangement joins TRBV21-1 to TRBJ2-5; no check of the table's D call, TRBD2, against the DNA was made. TRBV21-1 represents a pseudogene. CDR3 size: 14 residues. The CDR3: CASSKRGKQETQYF. As DNA, the CDR3 is TGTGCCAGCAGCAAGCGGGGGAAACAAGAGACCCAGTACTTC.

J is TRBJ2-1 and V is TRBV3-1 (or the pseudogene TRBV3-2); TRBD2 is a possible D gene (6 bases). The CDR3 totals 14 residues. The germline V gene encodes CDR1 LGHDT and CDR2 YNNKEL (reference sequence). Trimming removed 3 bases from V and 6 bases from J, with 12 bases in between. The CDR3 bases are TGTGCCAGCAGCCAGCTGGTGGGGGGCAATGAGCAGTTCTTC. It yields the protein CASSQLVGGNEQFF.

This clone has just one count. The rearrangement links TRBV18 to TRBJ1-3; D is possibly TRBD1 (5 bases). V dropped 1 base and J dropped 4 bases, with 11 bases sitting between them. Germline CDR1 and CDR2: KGHSH and LQKENI. The CDR3 is 15 amino acids. The CDR3 region has the DNA TGTGCCAGCTCACCACGGGAAGGGGAAGGAAACACCATATATTTT. This sequence encodes CASSPREGEGNTIYF.

V gene TRBV19 combines with J gene TRBJ1-5; 9 bases match TRBD1. The CDR3 sequence is 15 residues long. Trimming took 0 bases from V and 5 from J; bases not matched to a gene: 2. Germline assignment: CDR1 LNHDA and CDR2 SQIVND (reference sequence). The chain's CDR3 is CASSIEQGAYQPQHF. CDR3 coding DNA: TGTGCCAGTAGTATAGAACAGGGGGCATATCAGCCCCAGCATTTT.

The rearrangement joins TRBV5-4 to TRBJ2-5; D possibly corresponds to TRBD2 (6 bases). Per germline, CDR1 SGHNT and CDR2 YYREEE (reference sequence). V lost 9 bases and J 4 bases, leaving 19 bases between the germline ends. This CDR3 has 14 residues. This chain's CDR3 is CATHAGGFGETQYF. In DNA form, the CDR3 reads TGTGCCACCCACGCCGGGGGTTTTGGAGAGACCCAGTACTTC.

The rearrangement joins TRBV6-5 to TRBJ1-2, with a tentative D call TRBD1 (6 bases). This CDR3 has 14 residues. The germline V gene has CDR1 MNHEY and CDR2 SVGAGI. The germline V and J ends were trimmed by 6 bases and 8 bases, with 19 bases remaining between them. The CDR3 loop is CASRFSQGSGGYTF. The CDR3 bases are TGTGCCAGCAGGTTTTCGCAGGGGTCTGGCGGCTACACCTTC.

The V call is TRBV7-9, the J call TRBJ2-7; 9 nucleotides match TRBD1. Germline trimming cut 7 bases from V and 3 bases from J; bases unmatched to any gene: 4. CDR3 size: 13 residues. From germline, CDR1 is SEHNR and CDR2 FQNEAQ (reference sequence). CDR3 residues: CASTQGAIYEQYF. In nucleotides, the CDR3 is TGTGCCAGCACACAGGGGGCCATCTACGAGCAGTACTTC.

The chain has TRBV29-1 and TRBJ1-2; D not resolved. The V and J ends lost 5 bases and 7 bases respectively, with 14 bases between them. This CDR3 comprises 12 residues. CDR1 SQVTM and CDR2 ANQGSEA come from the germline V gene. CDR3 sequence reads: CSVKSNAGGYTF. CDR3 nucleotides: TGCAGCGTTAAGTCCAACGCGGGTGGCTACACCTTC.

This chain connects TRBV14 to TRBJ1-2; maybe TRBD1 (5 bases). Germline loops: CDR1 SGHDN, CDR2 FVKESK. With 4 bases removed from V and 4 bases from J, the gap between germline ends came to 13 bases. CDR3 length: 14 residues. In DNA form, the CDR3 reads TGTGCCAGCAGCCCCCCAGGGATTGCCTATGGCTACACCTTC. It specifies CASSPPGIAYGYTF.

As concerns this clone: Relative to the germline gene, one junction end is altered; a read error may explain this. CDR3 bases: TGTGCCAGCAGCAAGGGACTAGCAGGCTTC. Translation: CASSKGLAGF. The rearrangement links TRBV9 to TRBJ2-7; 9 bases are a match to TRBD2. This CDR3 spans 10 amino acids. Germline loops: CDR1 SGDLS, CDR2 YYNGEE.

The V call is TRBV19, the J call TRBJ1-6, with D possibly matching TRBD1 (6 bases). V was cut by 5 bases and J by 8 bases, with 16 bases left in between. From germline, CDR1 is LNHDA and CDR2 SQIVND (reference sequence). This CDR3 region has 15 residues. CDR3 nucleotides: TGTGCCAGTAGTCCTACACAAACAGGGTATTCACCCCTCCACTTT. Protein: CASSPTQTGYSPLHF.

The chain recombines TRBV9 with TRBJ2-7; TRBD2 matches 10 bases. The V segment lost 4 bases and the J segment 4 bases; nucleotides outside the gene matches: 8. Germline CDR1 is SGDLS and CDR2 is YYNGEE. This CDR3 is 15 amino acids long. CDR3 bases: TGTGCCAGCAGCCCCCGACTAGCGGGCCAATACGAGCAGTACTTC. Translated, it gives CASSPRLAGQYEQYF.

The chain employs TRBV9 and TRBJ2-7, with 9 bases aligning to TRBD1. V gave up 4 bases and J gave up 3 bases; unmatched junction bases: 8. The CDR3 spans 15 residues. Looked up from germline, CDR1 is SGDLS and CDR2 is YYNGEE. The CDR3 DNA reads TGTGCCAGCAGCCCCTACGACAGGGGGGACTACGAGCAGTACTTC. Translation gives CASSPYDRGDYEQYF.

The chain is built from TRBV4-1 and TRBJ2-1; TRBD2 might be the D (6 bases). V gave up 0 bases and J gave up 10 bases, with 7 bases separating them. This CDR3 contains 12 residues. Germline CDR1 reads MGHRA; CDR2 reads YSYEKL. CDR3 nucleotide sequence: TGCGCCAGCAGCCAAGATGGGGGGGAGCAGTTCTTC. This codes for CASSQDGGEQFF.

This clone has a single count. The V gene is TRBV6-2 or TRBV6-3, the J gene TRBJ2-1; perhaps TRBD2 as D (7 bases). The CDR3 runs 17 residues. V was shortened by 6 bases and J by 5 bases, with 23 bases between the two germline ends. Germline CDR1 MNHEY, CDR2 SVGEGT. The CDR3 region is CASSEKAWGGPNNEQFF. The CDR3 DNA follows: TGTGCCAGCAGCGAAAAAGCTTGGGGGGGCCCAAACAATGAGCAGTTCTTC.